This entry lists 16 T cell receptor beta chains sequenced from one sample in a study of CD8+CD57+ T cells in acquired aplastic anemia. Individuals selected for sequencing had exhibited CD8+CD57+ cell expansion on flow cytometry. CDR3 and TCR beta VDJ profiling relied on a genomic DNA template. Each CDR3 protein is one row after TCRdb ran MiXCR on the reads. Of 220,000 or so distinct CDR3 sequences listed, 60% to 80% are singletons. Sample: sorted CD4+, CD8+, or CD8+CD57+ T cells (not recorded which) from PBMCs. Source of these receptors: a human donor with aplastic anemia.

The chain joins TRBV24-1 to TRBJ1-1; D remains ambiguous. V lost 1 base, J lost 4 bases, and 9 bases lay in between. Germline CDR1 is KGHDR and CDR2 is SFDVKD. This CDR3 is built from 14 residues. In DNA form, the CDR3 reads TGTGCCACCAGTGATTTAACGGTTAGCACTGAAGCTTTCTTT. Protein product: CATSDLTVSTEAFF.

V gene TRBV19 combines with J gene TRBJ1-2; D gene unclear. The CDR3 is made up of 14 amino acids. The germline V gene has CDR1 LNHDA and CDR2 SQIVND (reference sequence). Trimming took off 4 bases at V and 5 bases at J, with 14 bases between the two ends. The CDR3 nucleotides are TGTGCCAGTAGTACCCGAGATCAGGTTTATGGCTACACCTTC. Amino acid sequence: CASSTRDQVYGYTF.

This clonotype was detected only a few times. A read error may explain this, as a much larger clone is one base away. The rearrangement uses TRBV5-1 and TRBJ1-4; the D gene is possibly TRBD1 (6 bases). The CDR3 has 14 residues. CDR1 is SGHRS and CDR2 is YFSETQ in the germline V gene. Trimming cost V 4 bases and J 3 bases, with 10 bases left between them. The CDR3 protein is CASSGGAANEKLFF. The CDR3 DNA reads TGCGCCAGCAGCGGGGGGGCGGCTAATGAAAAACTGTTTTTT.

This chain links TRBV6-1 with TRBJ2-7; 9 nucleotides match TRBD1. The V gene end was trimmed by 11 bases and the J gene end by 3 bases; junction bases not matched to a gene: 11. The CDR3 extends over 14 amino acids. Looked up from germline, CDR1 is MNHNS and CDR2 is SASEGT. In DNA form, the CDR3 reads TGTGCCGTCAGCCGGACAGGGGCCATCTACGAGCAGTACTTC. Translation: CAVSRTGAIYEQYF.

This clonotype has at least ten counts. The chain has TRBV20-1 and TRBJ2-5; 7 bases fit TRBD2. The CDR3 consists of 13 residues. The V segment lost 3 bases and the J segment 4 bases; nucleotides outside the gene matches: 5. Germline-derived CDR1 and CDR2 are DFQATT and SNEGSKA (reference sequence). CDR3 amino acids: CSARFWGGETQYF. The CDR3 DNA follows: TGCAGTGCTAGGTTTTGGGGGGGAGAGACCCAGTACTTC.

V usage is TRBV9 and J usage is TRBJ1-1; maybe TRBD1 (5 bases). V shed 4 bases and J shed 2 bases, with 15 bases lying between them. This CDR3 comprises 15 residues. Germline V gene sequence: CDR1 SGDLS, CDR2 YYNGEE. CDR3 coding DNA: TGTGCCAGCAGCCTAGGGGCGGGGATCAACACTGAAGCTTTCTTT. This translates into CASSLGAGINTEAFF.

J is TRBJ2-5 and V is TRBV9, with 7 bases that match TRBD2. The germline gives CDR1 SGDLS, CDR2 YYNGEE. This CDR3 region has 12 residues. The V gene end was trimmed by 4 bases and the J gene end by 9 bases; junction bases not matched to a gene: 6. The CDR3: CASSFGGGAQYF. The DNA of the CDR3 is TGTGCCAGCAGCTTTGGGGGAGGGGCCCAGTACTTC.

CDR3 region: CASSAGQGSLYEQYF. CDR3 in DNA: TGTGCCAGCAGCGCGGGACAGGGGTCCCTCTACGAGCAGTACTTC. The rearrangement links TRBV9 to TRBJ2-7; 10 bases are shared with TRBD1. CDR1 is SGDLS, CDR2 YYNGEE, per germline. Trimming at V came to 3 bases and at J to 3 bases, leaving 6 bases not matched to a gene. The CDR3 totals 15 residues.

The table lists this clonotype with a few counts. The chain employs TRBV5-1 and TRBJ1-6; a weak D match, TRBD1 (6 bases). The germline CDR1 and CDR2 sequences are SGHRS and YFSETQ. Trimming cost V 4 bases and J 7 bases, with 15 bases left between them. The CDR3 is 15 residues long. CDR3 DNA: TGCGCCAGCAGCCGGGAGGGGGACCCAAATTCACCCCTCCACTTT. It translates to CASSREGDPNSPLHF.

The rearrangement uses TRBV2 and TRBJ1-5, with D maybe TRBD1 (5 bases). The CDR3 totals 13 residues. Trimming stripped 7 bases from V and 2 bases from J, with 9 bases between. Germline V CDR1 and CDR2: SNHLY, FYNNEI. The CDR3 DNA reads as TGTGCCAGCATGCTGACAGGCAATCAGCCCCAGCATTTT. Residues: CASMLTGNQPQHF.

The chain is built from TRBV19 and TRBJ1-6; TRBD1 matches 10 bases. CDR3 length: 18 amino acids. Losses at the gene ends were 3 bases for V and 1 base for J; bases not matched to a gene: 6. CDR1 is LNHDA, CDR2 SQIVND, per germline (reference sequence). DNA of the CDR3: TGTGCCAGTAGTATTGGCTGGGACAGGGGATCCTATAATTCACCCCTCCACTTT. Protein product: CASSIGWDRGSYNSPLHF.

The chain is built from TRBV2 and TRBJ2-5; TRBD1 or TRBD2 may be the D gene (5 bases each). Trimming cost V 7 bases and J 5 bases, with 17 bases left between them. This CDR3 contains 14 residues. CDR1 SNHLY and CDR2 FYNNEI come from the germline V gene. In nucleotides, the CDR3 is TGTGCCAGCATTTGGTGGGGGTTGCGGGAGACCCAGTACTTC. It translates to CASIWWGLRETQYF.

This clonotype was recorded many times. The chain employs TRBV6-2 or TRBV6-3 and TRBJ2-7; TRBD2 might be the D (6 bases). V was cut by 5 bases and J by 6 bases, with 20 bases left in between. Germline loops: CDR1 MNHEY, CDR2 SVGEGT. The CDR3 runs to 15 residues. The CDR3 nucleotides read TGTGCCAGCAGTCTCAGACTAGGACGACTCTTCGAGCAGTACTTC. Translated, it gives CASSLRLGRLFEQYF.

Regarding this clonotype: Mismatch with germline at one junction end may stem from a read error. This chain's CDR3 is CASGLAGSQYSPLHF. The CDR3 nucleotides are TGCGCCAGCGGCTTGGCCGGTAGTCAATACTCACCCCTCCACTTT. The V and J genes are TRBV5-1 and TRBJ1-6; D uncertain. This CDR3 contains 15 residues. CDR1 is SGHRS, CDR2 YFSETQ, per germline.

This sequence joins TRBV20-1 and TRBJ2-5; D is uncertain. CDR3 length: 14 amino acids. With 6 bases removed from V and 2 bases from J, the gap between germline ends came to 16 bases. Germline V lookup: CDR1 DFQATT, CDR2 SNEGSKA (reference sequence). CDR3 sequence: CSARGYLKQETQYF. The CDR3 coding sequence is TGCAGTGCGCGTGGGTACCTTAAACAAGAGACCCAGTACTTC.

The rearrangement joins TRBV19 to TRBJ1-5; D might be TRBD1 (5 bases). CDR3 length: 16 residues. Germline-derived CDR1 and CDR2 are LNHDA and SQIVND (reference sequence). Trimming took off 8 bases at V and 2 bases at J, with 19 bases between the two ends. In DNA, the CDR3 is TGTGCCAGTGGTAGGGGAAAGGCAGGAGGCAATCAGCCCCAGCATTTT. This codes for CASGRGKAGGNQPQHF.